This TCR beta chain was sequenced in a study of blood T cell repertoires in COVID-19. Study information: Collection of acute and convalescent COVID-19 samples took place in the United States, Italy and Spain.

Study processing details: Amplification from reference gene primers served as the basis for estimated nucleated cell counts. Only in-frame clones appear in the TCRdb table, and some are missing; sequencing was by immunoSEQ multiplex PCR. V, J and clone size are those of that table, while D and trimming were read from the DNA. The data hold tens of thousands of clones, with about 90% observed a single time. The CDR3 is 13 residues long. From germline, CDR1 is SEHNR and CDR2 FQNEAQ (reference sequence). V was clipped by 6 bases and J by 2 bases, with 10 bases between them. The rearrangement uses TRBV7-9 and TRBJ1-1, with D maybe TRBD1 (5 bases). Sequences were obtained from peripheral blood. This TCR derives from a man older than 75 with acute or convalescent COVID-19. CDR3 in DNA: TGTGCCAGCAGTCTTCAGGGAAACACTGAAGCTTTCTTT. Translating it yields CASSLQGNTEAFF.